Listed here are 32 T cell receptor beta chains from one sample, sequenced in a study of CD8 T cells in ankylosing spondylitis. TCRdb passed the 5' RACE reads through MiXCR, listing each CDR3 protein once. This table holds approximately 24,000 distinct CDR3 sequences, 10% to 15% found once. Sequencing was performed on blood. The receptors stem from a male donor with ankylosing spondylitis or in good health (not recorded which).

Turning to this clonotype: Mismatch with germline at one junction end may stem from a read error. The V and J genes are TRBV5-5 and TRBJ2-1; D perhaps matches TRBD2 (6 bases). CDR3 length: 14 residues. Germline CDR1 and CDR2: SGHKS and YYEKEE (reference sequence). The CDR3 coding sequence is TGTGCCAGCACCTTGCGGGGATCCTACAATGAGCAGTTCTTC. Encoded protein: CASTLRGSYNEQFF. The full variable domain, its missing parts supplied by reference TRBV5-5 and TRBJ2-1, is DAGVTQSPTHLIKTRGQQVTLRCSPISGHKSVSWYQQVLGQGPQFIFQYYEKEERGRGNFPDRFSARQFPNYSSELNVNALLLGDSALYLCASTLRGSYNEQFFGPGTRLTVL.

The chain is built from TRBV6-6 and TRBJ2-5; D not resolved. CDR1 and CDR2 from the germline V gene are MNHNY and SVGAGI (reference sequence). V was trimmed by 0 bases and J by 4 bases, leaving 12 bases between them. The CDR3 runs to 15 residues. The DNA of the CDR3 is TGTGCCAGCAGTTACTCTCCGGCTATTGGAGAGACCCAGTACTTC. It yields the protein CASSYSPAIGETQYF.

This chain joins TRBV24-1 and TRBJ2-6, with a possible D match to TRBD1 (5 bases). V was pared by 7 bases and J by 0 bases, with 9 bases between. This CDR3 region has 15 residues. Germline V gives CDR1 KGHDR, CDR2 SFDVKD. CDR3 region: CATSRTGSGANVLTF. The CDR3 DNA reads as TGTGCCACCAGCCGTACAGGCTCTGGGGCCAACGTCCTGACTTTC.

The CDR3 loop is CSSRPGYNTEAFF. DNA of the CDR3: TGCAGCTCCAGACCAGGCTATAACACTGAAGCTTTCTTT. The V and J genes are TRBV29-1 and TRBJ1-1; D uncertain. CDR3 length: 13 amino acids. Germline CDR1 SQVTM, CDR2 ANQGSEA. The V end lost 8 bases, the J end lost 2 bases, and 15 bases lay between the germline ends.

In DNA form, the CDR3 reads TGTGCCAGCAGCTTAGGTGCAGCGGTCTACGAGCAGTACTTC. Translated: CASSLGAAVYEQYF. This chain links TRBV7-6 with TRBJ2-7, with TRBD2 as a possible D gene (5 bases). The CDR3 is made up of 14 amino acids. CDR1 and CDR2 from the germline V gene are SGHVS and FNYEAQ. V was trimmed by 1 base and J by 3 bases, leaving 10 bases between them.

This clonotype was detected many times. This chain connects TRBV12-3 or TRBV12-4 to TRBJ2-5, with D perhaps matching TRBD2 (6 bases). CDR3 length equals 12 residues. V was clipped by 3 bases and J by 5 bases, with 7 bases between them. CDR3 nucleotide sequence: TGTGCCAGCAGTTTTGGAGGGGAGACCCAGTACTTC. Its protein product is CASSFGGETQYF.

This clonotype has just a few counts. The CDR3 spells CASSANLNEQFF. For the CDR3, the DNA is TGCGCCAGCAGCGCTAATCTCAATGAGCAGTTCTTC. The V gene is TRBV5-1, the J gene TRBJ2-1, with D unresolved. Deletions cut 4 bases from V and 6 bases from J, with 8 bases between. Germline values: CDR1 SGHRS, CDR2 YFSETQ. The CDR3 covers 12 residues.

This clonotype was found many times. The chain couples TRBV12-3 or TRBV12-4 to TRBJ2-2; possibly TRBD1 for D (5 bases). The CDR3 loop spans 15 amino acids. Trimming took off 4 bases at V and 0 bases at J, with 9 bases between the two ends. CDR3 protein: CASSSRTTNTGELFF. For the CDR3, the DNA is TGTGCCAGCAGTTCCAGGACAACGAACACCGGGGAGCTGTTTTTT.

This clonotype has a count of ten or more. The CDR3 DNA reads as TGCAGCGTTAGTTACAGGGGGAGTACTGAAGCTTTCTTT. This encodes CSVSYRGSTEAFF. The V and J genes are TRBV29-1 and TRBJ1-1; TRBD1 matches 8 bases. The CDR3 runs to 13 residues. V lost 5 bases, J lost 5 bases, and 7 bases stayed unmatched. Per the germline V gene, CDR1 is SQVTM and CDR2 is ANQGSEA.

The J gene is TRBJ1-4, the V gene TRBV25-1, with no clear D. The germline CDR1 and CDR2 sequences are MGHDK and SYGVNS. The CDR3 runs 14 residues. The ends were cut back, 6 bases at V and 7 bases at J, with 15 bases in the middle. CDR3 nucleotide sequence: TGTGCCAGCAGGGGGTCGGGGAGGAGTGAAAAACTGTTTTTT. Translating it yields CASRGSGRSEKLFF.

The chain carries TRBV2 and TRBJ2-4, with D maybe TRBD1 (5 bases). Per germline, CDR1 SNHLY and CDR2 FYNNEI. There are 16 residues in the CDR3. Trimming stripped 4 bases from V and 3 bases from J, with 16 bases between. The CDR3 DNA reads as TGTGCCAGCAGTGTTACAGGAAACCTAGTCAAAAACATTCAGTACTTC. This codes for CASSVTGNLVKNIQYF.

This clonotype came up a few times. V is TRBV5-1 and J is TRBJ2-1, with 8 bases matching TRBD1. Trimming removed 7 bases from V and 1 base from J; junction bases left unmatched: 7. Germline V gene sequence: CDR1 SGHRS, CDR2 YFSETQ. The CDR3 length is 15 residues. The CDR3 region is CASSPGQGSYNEQFF. The CDR3 coding sequence is TGCGCCAGCTCCCCAGGACAGGGATCCTACAATGAGCAGTTCTTC.

This clonotype has ten or more counts. This chain uses TRBV9 with TRBJ1-2; D is unclear. V shed 3 bases and J shed 0 bases, with 12 bases lying between them. From germline, CDR1 is SGDLS and CDR2 YYNGEE. The CDR3 has 15 amino acids. CDR3 nucleotides: TGTGCCAGCAGCGCCATCCTGGCAGCTAACTATGGCTACACCTTC. Translating it yields CASSAILAANYGYTF. Drawing the rest from reference TRBV9 and TRBJ1-2, the complete variable domain is DSGVTQTPKHLITATGQRVTLRCSPRSGDLSVYWYQQSLDQGLQFLIQYYNGEERAKGNILERFSAQQFPDLHSELNLSSLELGDSALYFCASSAILAANYGYTFGSGTRLTVV.

This clonotype was recorded many times. V usage is TRBV6-5 and J usage is TRBJ2-3; 7 nucleotides line up with TRBD1. This CDR3 region has 15 residues. From germline, CDR1 is MNHEY and CDR2 SVGAGI. With V trimmed by 6 bases and J by 4 bases, 10 bases remained unmatched. CDR3 DNA: TGTGCCAGCAGCGCCGACCCCGGGACAGCAGATACGCAGTATTTT. It codes for CASSADPGTADTQYF.

This clonotype appeared many times. The CDR3 here is CATSDLGRENTGELFF. CDR3 coding DNA: TGTGCCACCAGTGACCTTGGACGGGAGAACACCGGGGAGCTGTTTTTT. This sequence joins TRBV24-1 and TRBJ2-2; a weak D match, TRBD2 (5 bases). The germline CDR1 and CDR2 sequences are KGHDR and SFDVKD. Trimming cost V 4 bases and J 1 base, with 12 bases left between them. This CDR3 has 16 amino acids.

This clonotype has more than one count but fewer than ten. The CDR3 sequence: CASSTRDRGPLNEKLFF. CDR3 nucleotide sequence: TGTGCCAGCAGTACCCGGGACAGAGGGCCCCTAAATGAAAAACTGTTTTTT. The chain carries TRBV12-3 or TRBV12-4 and TRBJ1-4, with 7 nucleotides matching TRBD1. The CDR3 length is 17 residues. Trimming at V came to 5 bases and at J to 5 bases, leaving 14 bases not matched to a gene.

This clonotype appeared a few times. The genes are TRBV21-1 and TRBJ1-1; the D segment call TRBD1 is taken from the table without a DNA check. TRBV21-1 is given as a pseudogene. This CDR3 is 16 amino acids long. The CDR3 spells CASSRGEGAWNTEAFF. DNA of the CDR3: TGTGCCAGCAGCCGAGGGGAAGGTGCTTGGAACACTGAAGCTTTCTTT.

This clonotype was recorded at least ten times. The chain combines TRBV15 with TRBJ2-1, with 11 bases fitting TRBD1. The germline V gene encodes CDR1 LNHNV and CDR2 YYDKDF (reference sequence). The V segment lost 5 bases and the J segment 10 bases; nucleotides outside the gene matches: 7. The CDR3 contains 14 residues. For the CDR3, the DNA is TGTGCCACCAGCTTCCGGGACAGGGGGTCGGAGCAGTTCTTC. It is translated as CATSFRDRGSEQFF.

The gene calls are TRBV6-5 and TRBJ2-2; 12 bases are shared with TRBD2. The CDR3 loop spans 16 amino acids. Germline V gives CDR1 MNHEY, CDR2 SVGAGI. V lost 8 bases and J lost 7; bases outside the gene matches: 11. CDR3 bases: TGTGCCAGCCGTCTAGCGGGAGGGCCCTCGGTCGGGGAGCTGTTTTTT. It translates to CASRLAGGPSVGELFF.

This clonotype has a handful of counts. The genes are TRBV12-3 or TRBV12-4 and TRBJ1-1; TRBD1 aligns across 7 bases. This CDR3 spans 15 amino acids. Germline trimming cut 5 bases from V and 5 bases from J; bases unmatched to any gene: 11. Written as DNA, the CDR3 is TGTGCCAGCAGTCCTGACAGGGCCGTGGGGACTGAAGCTTTCTTT. This sequence encodes CASSPDRAVGTEAFF.

This clonotype was observed at least ten times. The chain carries TRBV6-2 or TRBV6-3 and TRBJ2-7, with a weak D call TRBD2 (5 bases). The CDR3 runs 12 residues. V lost 7 bases, J lost 4 bases, and 11 bases lay in between. CDR1 MNHEY and CDR2 SVGEGT come from the germline V gene. The CDR3 sequence: CASKEESYEQYF. The CDR3 region has the DNA TGTGCCAGCAAGGAGGAGTCTTACGAGCAGTACTTC.

This clonotype appeared a few times. This chain joins TRBV29-1 and TRBJ2-3; 8 bases are a match to TRBD1. Per the germline V gene, CDR1 is SQVTM and CDR2 is ANQGSEA. With V trimmed by 4 bases and J by 3 bases, 6 bases remained unmatched. CDR3 size: 14 residues. The CDR3 DNA reads as TGCAGCGTTGTGGCGACAGGGGAAACAGATACGCAGTATTTT. As protein: CSVVATGETDTQYF.

This clonotype was seen many times. The CDR3 DNA follows: TGTGCCAGCAGCCAAGATGGGGGGGGCTCCTACAATGAGCAGTTCTTC. Its translation: CASSQDGGGSYNEQFF. The chain is built from TRBV4-2 and TRBJ2-1; 7 nucleotides match TRBD2. The V segment lost 0 bases and the J segment 0 bases; nucleotides outside the gene matches: 2. The CDR3 consists of 16 residues. Germline loops: CDR1 LGHNA, CDR2 YNFKEQ.

The genes are TRBV6-2 or TRBV6-3 and TRBJ2-1, with 7 bases identical to TRBD1. The CDR3 covers 15 residues. V lost 10 bases to trimming and J lost 5 bases; unmatched junction nucleotides: 14. Germline loops: CDR1 MNHEY, CDR2 SVGEGT. The CDR3 DNA follows: TGTGCCACCAAACAGGGGTGGGGTCTTAACAATGAGCAGTTCTTC. Its translation is CATKQGWGLNNEQFF.

This clonotype was picked up a small number of times. The chain couples TRBV3-1 to TRBJ2-7, with D uncertain. Trimming cost V 0 bases and J 13 bases, with 16 bases left between them. CDR3 length: 13 residues. The germline V gene encodes CDR1 LGHDT and CDR2 YNNKEL (reference sequence). The CDR3 DNA is TGTGCCAGCAGCCAAGATCCACATGCACAGTTATACGTC. Its protein is CASSQDPHAQLYV.

DNA of the CDR3: TGTGCCAGCAGTGATGGGCAGGGCTTCAATGAGCAGTTCTTC. Residues: CASSDGQGFNEQFF. The J gene is TRBJ2-1, the V gene TRBV2, with a possible D match to TRBD1 (5 bases). Germline CDR1 is SNHLY and CDR2 is FYNNEI. V was pared by 3 bases and J by 6 bases, with 12 bases between. The CDR3 spans 14 residues.

This clonotype was seen only once. The rearrangement links TRBV29-1 to TRBJ1-1; 10 positions agree with TRBD1. V was pared by 3 bases and J by 6 bases, with 7 bases of the junction left unmatched. This CDR3 contains 14 residues. Looked up from germline, CDR1 is SQVTM and CDR2 is ANQGSEA. The CDR3 sequence is CSVDGGTGVAEAFF. CDR3 nucleotides: TGCAGCGTTGATGGCGGGACAGGGGTAGCTGAAGCTTTCTTT.

This clonotype was seen ten or more times. The chain employs TRBV7-2 and TRBJ2-3, with D unclear. The germline gives CDR1 SGHTA, CDR2 FQGNSA. With 3 bases removed from V and 2 bases from J, the gap between germline ends came to 6 bases. There are 13 residues in the CDR3. The CDR3 reads CASSFTPTDTQYF. CDR3 coding DNA: TGTGCCAGCAGCTTTACCCCCACAGATACGCAGTATTTT.

This clonotype was recorded at least ten times. This rearrangement joins TRBV4-2 to TRBJ2-3; 7 positions match TRBD2. Germline lookup yields CDR1 LGHNA and CDR2 YNFKEQ. This CDR3 contains 16 residues. After removal of 3 bases from V and 4 bases from J, the junction contained 10 bases not matched to a gene. CDR3 residues: CASSHRGLGRADTQYF. DNA for the CDR3: TGTGCCAGCAGCCATCGTGGGTTGGGGAGGGCAGATACGCAGTATTTT.

This clonotype was seen a handful of times. This chain links TRBV5-1 with TRBJ2-2; D may match TRBD1 or TRBD2 (5 bases each). Germline CDR1 SGHRS, CDR2 YFSETQ. CDR3 length equals 15 residues. Trimming pared 1 base from V and 2 bases from J, leaving 9 bases between. CDR3 DNA sequence: TGCGCCAGCAGCTTGACGGGGCTAAACACCGGGGAGCTGTTTTTT. This gives the protein CASSLTGLNTGELFF.

This clonotype has a handful of counts. The chain uses TRBV15 and TRBJ1-4; no reliable D call. Trimming left V 0 bases short and J 13 bases short, with 12 bases between. This CDR3 is 13 amino acids long. Germline CDR1 LNHNV, CDR2 YYDKDF (reference sequence). CDR3: CATSRDLVEGLFF. The DNA of the CDR3 is TGTGCCACCAGCAGAGACCTGGTGGAGGGACTGTTTTTT.

The chain uses TRBV2 and TRBJ2-1, with unresolved D. CDR3 length: 15 residues. Deletions cut 3 bases from V and 5 bases from J, with 14 bases between. Per the germline V gene, CDR1 is SNHLY and CDR2 is FYNNEI. The CDR3 here is CASSEITAFNNEQFF. The CDR3 DNA follows: TGTGCCAGCAGTGAGATCACGGCCTTCAACAATGAGCAGTTCTTC.